A single TCR beta chain is shown here with its context. Its recognized antigen is unknown. One base away there is no much larger clone; base qualities are not given. Participants in the prospective study were enrolled through a virtual design, were aged about 18 to 90 years, and lived in approximately 24 United States geographic areas. To assign participants to cohorts, the prospective study relied on clinical history that participants themselves reported in a screening survey and a study questionnaire. For ImmuneRACE Cohort 3, a participant was defined as recovered based on two consecutive negative NP/OP PCR tests, clearance by a healthcare professional, or resolution of symptoms. Each participant in the prospective study had whole blood, serum and a nasopharyngeal or oropharyngeal swab collected by mobile phlebotomists. Participants in the prospective study had the option to provide additional blood draws and questionnaires over a roughly 2-month period. Before DNA extraction, blood samples from the prospective study were shipped at room temperature or frozen.

V is trimmed back by 3 bases and J by 6 bases, and the junction contains 8 bases that no gene match accounts for. The CDR3 contains 15 residues, cysteine and phenylalanine counted. CDR3 DNA is the only sequence kept; it has 45 bases, read in frame from the first base. Based on the germline V gene, the CDR1 and CDR2 sequences are SGHTA and FQGTGA. The data are from a study of blood T cell repertoires in COVID-19 (dated by TCRdb to 2020 to 2022). For the wider study: The collaborator samples originated in the United States, Italy and Spain and spanned the acute and convalescent phases of COVID-19. The sample metadata nearly always contained a de-identified subject ID, COVID-19 status, age in years and sex. Where available, HLA class I and class II types were obtained from metadata supplied by the sample provider rather than from assay-based typing. Samples came from the ongoing ImmuneRACE study (first 160 participants) plus 1,254 subjects from 6 global collaborators. The dataset comprised deeply sampled blood TCRbeta repertoires from subjects exposed to, actively infected with, or recovered from COVID-19. The prospective study material was composed of cDNA or gDNA derived from T cells, B-cell-depleted T cells, or PBMCs. The repertoires were released in a freely available public database meant as a resource for research on the immune response to SARS-CoV-2.

Findings and caveats that apply to the study as a whole: Clinical and demographic metadata were provided uncurated, with the amount varying by source and participant.

TCRbeta CDR3 regions were amplified from genomic DNA by means of the immunoSEQ Assay, a bias-controlled multiplex PCR. Processing in the source paper ran as follows. Nucleated cell counts per sample were estimated from amplification of reference gene primers within the assay. Sequence reads were collapsed and filtered to measure the absolute abundance of every unique TCRbeta CDR3 rearrangement. For each sample, productive Simpson clonality was calculated by taking the square root of Simpson's diversity index across productive rearrangements. Imported from immuneACCESS, the table was reduced by TCRdb to in-frame sequences with V and J called. These copies leave out some clones; in studies compared against another copy, an unresolved V gene accounts for under half, and the cause of the remainder is not known. V, J and clone size were drawn from that table, and D and trimming were deduced from the DNA. In this sample the table shows approximately 300,000 clones, 85% to 90% of which occur a single time. The ten largest clones represent 8.5% to 12% of the sample.

This receptor was obtained from a woman aged 18-29 years who had recovered from COVID-19. Material for sequencing was PBMCs or T cells enriched from blood (not recorded which). This chain is built from TRBV7-3 and TRBJ1-2; 9 middle bases align to TRBD1. The CDR3 loop reads CASSFSPGQGDGYTF. The sequenced DNA: TGTGCCAGCAGCTTTAGTCCGGGACAGGGAGATGGCTACACCTTC.